This TCR beta chain appears in the sequencing data of a study of T cells in Graves' hyperthyroidism and ophthalmopathy. Study-level results: Ophthalmopathy was distinguished from stable hyperthyroidism by 13 V-J signatures.

This clonotype was counted ten times or more. Its antigen is not identified. Regions amplified from RNA transcripts were the TCR beta CDR3 regions. HTBI primers were employed in a first-round RT-PCR of the TCR CDR3. TCRdb fed the multiplex PCR reads into MiXCR, producing one record per CDR3 protein. This table has a few hundred thousand distinct CDR3 sequences, 15% to 18% appearing once. Hyperthyroidism was newly diagnosed in patients aged 18 to 65 (duration under 2 months). The sequence was collected from a woman in her thirties with Graves' hyperthyroidism. Sequencing used blood.

The CDR3 spells CASFFDGYTF. Here the CDR3 DNA reads TGTGCCAGCTTTTTCGACGGCTACACCTTC. The chain carries TRBV2 and TRBJ1-2; D is unresolved. Germline V CDR1 and CDR2: SNHLY, FYNNEI. The ends were cut back, 8 bases at V and 8 bases at J, with 9 bases in the middle. CDR3 length: 10 amino acids.